This T cell receptor beta chain appears in the sequencing data of a study of T cells expressing NK-cell markers. For each CDR3 protein, TCRdb gives one entry from its re-call of the 5' RACE reads, without DNA. The sample totals over 250,000 distinct CDR3 sequences. Germline CDR1 SGDLS, CDR2 YYNGEE. This CDR3 has 15 amino acids. Sequences were obtained from blood T cells: a sorted CD56 or NKG2C T cell subset, CD4+ or CD8+ T cells, or bulk PBMC T cells (not recorded which). The source is a woman between 18 and 75 years old in good health. The J gene is TRBJ2-2, the V gene TRBV9; TCRdb's D call of TRBD1 is untestable without DNA. The CDR3 region is CASSPRRGNTGELFF.